What follows is one TCR beta chain and its context. As yet, its antigen is unknown. CDR3 size: 15 residues. With 7 bases removed from V and 1 base from J, the gap between germline ends came to 16 bases. Germline values: CDR1 LNHDA, CDR2 SQIVND (reference sequence). The data stem from a study of a mutant IDH1 vaccine in newly diagnosed glioma. The wider study: Each patient was administered eight vaccinations, scheduled in weeks 1, 3, 5, 7, 11, 15, 19 and 23. Therapy received beforehand was radiotherapy, temozolomide, or both, with most patients given both.

The data were produced by immunoSEQ multiplex PCR, yet TCRdb's version contains in-frame clones alone and is incomplete. The sample lists almost 30,000 clones, roughly 87% occurring once. Time point in this sample: week 5, during vaccination. Topical imiquimod was applied with each vaccine dose, which held 300 ug of mutant IDH1 20-mer peptide. There were new WHO grade 3 or 4 astrocytomas in the donors, and these were IDH1-mutant and ATRX-lost. The J gene is TRBJ1-1, the V gene TRBV19, with a possible D match to TRBD1 (5 bases). The starting material was peripheral blood mononuclear cells (PBMCs), obtained from a glioma patient whose treatment included an IDH1 peptide vaccine. This receptor was taken from a woman aged 40 to 50 with glioma. Some clones in this sample may be carry-over from other donors' samples. In nucleotides, the CDR3 is TGTGCCAGTACCAAATTAGGGGCTTCGAACACTGAAGCTTTCTTT. The encoded protein is CASTKLGASNTEAFF.